These 10 T cell receptor beta chains originate from one sample sequenced in a study of T cells in Graves' hyperthyroidism and ophthalmopathy. Authors of the study amplified TCR beta CDR3 regions from RNA transcripts. During a first-round RT-PCR of the TCR CDR3, the HTBI primer set was used. TCRdb reprocessed the multiplex PCR reads via MiXCR and lists one record per CDR3 protein. The data show 300,000 to 400,000 distinct CDR3 sequences, about 15% seen once. Specimen: blood. Receptor source: an older woman with Graves' hyperthyroidism.

This clonotype was counted between two and nine times. J is TRBJ2-7 and V is TRBV7-9; D may correspond to TRBD1 or TRBD2 (5 bases each). This CDR3 contains 18 residues. The V end lost 3 bases, the J end lost 1 base, and 22 bases lay between the germline ends. Per germline, CDR1 SEHNR and CDR2 FQNEAQ (reference sequence). CDR3 sequence (DNA): TGTGCCAGCAGCTTTGGCTCCTTGTTCATTGAGGGGTCCTACGAGCAGTACTTC. It is translated as CASSFGSLFIEGSYEQYF.

This clonotype was seen at least ten times. The V and J genes are TRBV5-1 and TRBJ2-7; 9 bases agree with TRBD2. The trim removed 4 bases at V and 6 bases at J, leaving 11 bases unmatched. Germline V gene data show CDR1 as SGHRS and CDR2 as YFSETQ. CDR3 length: 15 amino acids. In nucleotides, the CDR3 is TGCGCCAGCAGCCGTATAGCGGGAGTGCCCTTCGAGCAGTACTTC. Its translation: CASSRIAGVPFEQYF.

The table lists this clonotype with many counts. V gene TRBV28 combines with J gene TRBJ1-5; weak D call: TRBD1 (5 bases). V gave up 3 bases and J gave up 3 bases, with 9 bases separating them. Germline V lookup: CDR1 MDHEN, CDR2 SYDVKM. The CDR3 sequence is 14 residues long. In nucleotides, the CDR3 is TGTGCCAGCAGTTTTTCGGGGCCCAATCAGCCCCAGCATTTT. This gives the protein CASSFSGPNQPQHF.

This clonotype has ten or more counts. The chain joins TRBV6-1 to TRBJ1-5; D perhaps matches TRBD1 (6 bases). Trimming pared 6 bases from V and 3 bases from J, leaving 12 bases between. The CDR3 has 14 residues. Germline-derived CDR1 and CDR2 are MNHNS and SASEGT. Here the CDR3 DNA reads TGTGCCAGCAGAGCACAGGGACTCAATCAGCCCCAGCATTTT. Its protein product is CASRAQGLNQPQHF.

Note on this clonotype: A read error may explain this, as a much larger clone is one base away. This chain links TRBV7-6 with TRBJ2-1; possibly TRBD1 for D (5 bases). Germline assignment: CDR1 SGHVS and CDR2 FNYEAQ. The V gene lost 6 bases and the J gene lost 10 bases, with 13 bases spanning the gap. This CDR3 region has 12 residues. CDR3 DNA: TGTGCCAGCAGTCAGTGGGGCTACGAGCAGTTCTTC. Its protein is CASSQWGYEQFF.

CDR3 DNA: TGTGCCACCAGCGGTCGGGGGACGAACACCGGGGAGCTGTTTTTT. Translating it yields CATSGRGTNTGELFF. V and J are TRBV15 and TRBJ2-2, with a possible D match to TRBD2 (6 bases). CDR3 length: 15 residues. The germline V and J ends were trimmed by 5 bases and 0 bases, with 10 bases remaining between them. Germline V gives CDR1 LNHNV, CDR2 YYDKDF (reference sequence).

This clonotype appeared many times. The chain is built from TRBV2 and TRBJ2-1; D is unresolved. V was pared by 8 bases and J by 4 bases, with 12 bases between. The germline V gene encodes CDR1 SNHLY and CDR2 FYNNEI. The CDR3 extends over 13 amino acids. The CDR3, as DNA: TGTGCCAGCTGTGCCCTGATATACAATGAGCAGTTCTTC. It specifies CASCALIYNEQFF.

The table lists this clonotype with many counts. The chain links TRBV7-2 to TRBJ1-1, with TRBD1 as a possible D gene (5 bases). The V gene lost 5 bases and the J gene lost 1 base, with 17 bases spanning the gap. The CDR3 runs 16 residues. The V gene's germline CDR1 is SGHTA and CDR2 FQGNSA. The CDR3 DNA sequence: TGTGCCAGCAGCGTTCTTGGGGGGAGGAGGAACACTGAAGCTTTCTTT. This gives the protein CASSVLGGRRNTEAFF.

The table lists this clonotype with many counts. CDR3 residues: CASSVGGANSYNEQFF. CDR3 DNA: TGTGCCAGCAGCGTAGGAGGGGCCAACTCCTACAATGAGCAGTTCTTC. This rearrangement joins TRBV11-2 to TRBJ2-1; D perhaps matches TRBD2 (6 bases). The V gene lost 5 bases and the J gene lost 0 bases, with 14 bases spanning the gap. The CDR3 is made up of 16 amino acids. The germline gives CDR1 SGHAT, CDR2 FQNNGV. Based on the CDR3 plus reference TRBV11-2 and TRBJ2-1, the full variable domain is EAGVAQSPRYKIIEKRQSVAFWCNPISGHATLYWYQQILGQGPKLLIQFQNNGVVDDSQLPKDRFSAERLKGVDSTLKIQPAKLEDSAVYLCASSVGGANSYNEQFFGPGTRLTVL.

Ten or more counts support this clonotype. CDR3 sequence reads: CASSRLAGLSSYNEQFF. The CDR3 DNA follows: TGTGCCAGCAGCAGGCTAGCGGGTCTCAGCTCCTACAATGAGCAGTTCTTC. The chain is built from TRBV2 and TRBJ2-1; 8 bases fit TRBD2. Trimming removed 6 bases from V and 0 bases from J; junction bases left unmatched: 10. Germline values: CDR1 SNHLY, CDR2 FYNNEI. The CDR3 is 17 residues long.